A selection of T cell receptor beta chains follows, all from one sample in a study of cytomegalovirus exposure and HLA in healthy donors. Repertoires were generated with immunoSEQ multiplex PCR, while TCRdb's copy carries only in-frame clones and drops some. The table records around 170,000 clones, about four fifths of them present only once. Specimen: PBMCs. Source of these receptors: a woman in her twenties or thirties in good health and CMV-seronegative. Both conserved end residues are part of each CDR3. Each record gives: D gene, V gene, clone size, J gene, CDR3 DNA, CDR3 protein. The D gene is left open where the match is weak. The listing skips clone size in some rows; elsewhere it reads once, few, many or a size class.

>-|TRBV6-5|-|TRBJ1-3
TGTGCCAGCAGCCTCCCCGGAAACACCATATATTTT
CASSLPGNTIYF
>TRBD1|TRBV5-6|-|TRBJ2-5
TGTGCCAGCAGCTGGGGGACAGGGAAGACCCAGTACTTC
CASSWGTGKTQYF
>-|TRBV7-2|once|TRBJ1-2
TGTGCCAGCAGCCCCTCCGGCAGGCCGCAGGGCTACACCTTC
CASSPSGRPQGYTF
>TRBD1|TRBV2|few|TRBJ1-4
TGTGCCAGCAGGGAAAACAGGGGGCTAAGTGAAAAACTGTTTTTT
CASRENRGLSEKLFF
>TRBD1|TRBV7-9|-|TRBJ2-3
TGTGCCAGCAGCTCCCCGGACAGGGCTCTTCTAGATACGCAGTATTTT
CASSSPDRALLDTQYF
>TRBD1|TRBV30|-|TRBJ2-3
TGTGCCTGGAGTGCGACAGGGGGCGCAACAGATACGCAGTATTTT
CAWSATGGATDTQYF
>-|TRBV28|-|TRBJ1-3
TGTGCCAGCAGTTTTCAGGGAGGAGAGGGGCCTGGAAACACCATATATTTT
CASSFQGGEGPGNTIYF
>TRBD2|TRBV15|-|TRBJ2-1
TGTGCCACCAGCAGAGATATGGGGGGGTATGAGCAGTTCTTC
CATSRDMGGYEQFF
>-|TRBV5-1|-|TRBJ2-5
TGCGCCAGCAGCAGCTTAAGAGCGCAAGAGACCCAGTACTTC
CASSSLRAQETQYF
>-|TRBV19|few|TRBJ1-2
TGTGCCAGTCTCCCTGGCGGGTCACGCCTGTGGGACTATGGCTACACCTTC
CASLPGGSRLWDYGYTF
>-|TRBV30|-|TRBJ1-2
TGTGCCTGGAGGGCTGATCTCCCCGCCTATGGCTACACCTTC
CAWRADLPAYGYTF
>TRBD1|TRBV6-1|-|TRBJ2-7
TGTGCCAGCGACCGGGACAGGGACTCCTACGAGCAGTACTTC
CASDRDRDSYEQYF